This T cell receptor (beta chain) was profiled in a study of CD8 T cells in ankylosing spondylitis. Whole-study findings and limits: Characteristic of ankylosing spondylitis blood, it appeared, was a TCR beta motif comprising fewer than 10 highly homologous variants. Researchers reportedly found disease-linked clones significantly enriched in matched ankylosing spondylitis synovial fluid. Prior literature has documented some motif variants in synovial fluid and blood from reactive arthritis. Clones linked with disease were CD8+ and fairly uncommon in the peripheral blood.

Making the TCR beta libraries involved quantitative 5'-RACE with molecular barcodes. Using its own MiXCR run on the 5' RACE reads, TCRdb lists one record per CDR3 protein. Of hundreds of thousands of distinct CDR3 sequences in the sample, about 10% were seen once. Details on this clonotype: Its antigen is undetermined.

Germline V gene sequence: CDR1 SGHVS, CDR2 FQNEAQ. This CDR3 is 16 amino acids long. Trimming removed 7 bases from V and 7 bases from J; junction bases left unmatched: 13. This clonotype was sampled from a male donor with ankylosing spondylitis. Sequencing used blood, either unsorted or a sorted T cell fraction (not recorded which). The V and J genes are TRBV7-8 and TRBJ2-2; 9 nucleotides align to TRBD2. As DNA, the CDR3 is TGTGCCAGCACAGTGTTAGCGGGAGAACAGGGCGGGGAGCTGTTTTTT. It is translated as CASTVLAGEQGGELFF.